This T cell receptor (beta chain) is drawn from a study of blood T cell repertoires in COVID-19. Sequencing used immunoSEQ multiplex PCR; TCRdb keeps in-frame clones, though not all of them. The sample holds about 220,000 clones, approximately 81% seen once. Trimming stripped 1 base from V and 8 bases from J, with 12 bases between. Germline CDR1 and CDR2: SGHRS and YFSETQ. The CDR3 totals 13 residues. The count of this clone is one. This receptor was obtained from a woman aged 60-75 years who had recovered from COVID-19. The chain employs TRBV5-1 and TRBJ1-1; TRBD1 is a possible D gene (5 bases). Material: peripheral blood. The CDR3 loop is CASSLMGRGEAFF. The CDR3 nucleotides read TGCGCCAGCAGCTTGATGGGACGGGGGGAAGCTTTCTTT.